This T cell receptor beta chain was captured in a study of T-cell reconstitution after alpha-beta-depleted transplantation in children. This CDR3 has 14 amino acids. Trimming removed 5 bases from V and 6 bases from J, with 14 bases in between. Germline assignment: CDR1 KGHDR and CDR2 SFDVKD. Library preparation (for TCRbeta) was performed with unique molecular identifiers. TCRdb re-called the PCR reads through MiXCR, storing one row per CDR3 protein. The sample holds around 480,000 distinct CDR3 sequences, over 25% seen once. The clonotype comes from a human donor who donated a stem cell graft to a child with aplastic anemia. Sample: PBMCs from the stem cell graft donor, taken from the stem cell graft. The chain links TRBV24-1 to TRBJ2-3, with TRBD1 as a possible D gene (6 bases). This CDR3 reads CATSAASGVDTQYF. CDR3 DNA sequence: TGTGCCACCAGTGCGGCGTCAGGGGTTGATACGCAGTATTTT.